This TCR beta chain is drawn from a study of T cell repertoires in cytomegalovirus infection. The wider study: Indications came from public TCR beta signatures; they pointed to CMV infection and to a matching HLA type.

V lost 7 bases and J lost 10, with 20 bases in between. This CDR3 has 14 amino acids. Germline CDR1 and CDR2: MNHNY and SVGAGI (reference sequence). General observations from the study: Carriers of CMV and the relevant HLA type were discriminated by public TCR beta frequency.

A few counts support this clonotype. The target antigen is unknown. TCRdb processed the reads anew with MiXCR; each CDR3 protein has one entry. The repertoire consists of about 740,000 distinct CDR3 sequences, with 35% occurring once and the leading ten covering 2.5% to 3.5%. The clonotype was recovered from a human donor in good health (CMV status not recorded). Some clones in this sample may be carry-over from other donors' samples. The specimen was PBMCs. The genes are TRBV6-6 and TRBJ1-5, with D tentatively TRBD1 (6 bases). The CDR3 sequence: CASKVRGSNRPQHF. The CDR3 DNA follows: TGTGCCAGCAAAGTCAGGGGCTCCAATCGACCCCAGCATTTT.